The clone carrying this TCR beta chain was observed a single time. The germline V gene encodes CDR1 LNHNV and CDR2 YYDKDF (reference sequence). V shed 11 bases and J shed 8 bases, with 18 bases lying between them. The CDR3 covers 12 residues. TCRdb's copy holds only in-frame clones and misses some; the assay was immunoSEQ multiplex PCR. The sample includes around 140,000 clones, about 87% seen only once; the top ten take 0.75% to 0.95%. The sample is drawn from a study of blood T cell repertoires in COVID-19. The chain employs TRBV15 and TRBJ1-2; perhaps TRBD1 as D (5 bases). The receptor was isolated from a woman between 50 and 59 years old with acute or convalescent COVID-19. The sequenced material came from peripheral blood. The CDR3 nucleotides are TGTGCCTCGGAGGGTGGAGAGGGGGGCTACACCTTC. Translation gives CASEGGEGGYTF. The full variable domain, with the rest looked up from reference TRBV15 and TRBJ1-2, is DAMVIQNPRYQVTQFGKPVTLSCSQTLNHNVMYWYQQKSSQAPKLLFHYYDKDFNNEADTPDNFQSRRPNTSFCFLDIRSPGLGDTAMYLCASEGGEGGYTFGSGTRLTVV.